One sample yielded the 13 T cell receptor beta chains listed below, sequenced in a study of molecular identifiers for immune sequencing clone quantification. TCRdb re-called the PCR reads with MiXCR, one entry per CDR3 protein. The sample has about 510,000 distinct CDR3 sequences; about a fifth are singletons. Sequencing was carried out using naive CD8+ T cells from blood, with Jurkat cell RNA spiked in. The subset denotes: FACS-sorted CD8+CD4-CCR7+CD45RA+ naive T cells. The source is a human donor in good health. Some libraries in this study had Jurkat cell RNA spiked in.

The rearrangement joins TRBV7-9 to TRBJ2-1, with 11 bases aligning to TRBD2. CDR1 SEHNR and CDR2 FQNEAQ come from the germline V gene (reference sequence). The CDR3 runs to 16 residues. V was pared by 5 bases and J by 7 bases, with 10 bases of the junction left unmatched. The CDR3 bases are TGTGCCAGCAGCCAGTGGACGGGACTAGCGGATAATGAGCAGTTCTTC. Protein: CASSQWTGLADNEQFF.

This clonotype appeared many times. The CDR3 here is CASSQEQGWTGELFF. The CDR3 region has the DNA TGTGCCAGCAGCCAAGAACAGGGTTGGACCGGGGAGCTGTTTTTT. This sequence joins TRBV4-2 and TRBJ2-2, with D possibly being TRBD1 (6 bases). Trimming shortened V by 0 bases and J by 5 bases, and 10 bases separated the two germline ends. The length of the CDR3 is 15 residues. Germline CDR1 and CDR2: LGHNA and YNFKEQ.

This clonotype was recorded at least ten times. The J gene is TRBJ2-7, the V gene TRBV12-3 or TRBV12-4, with 7 bases matching TRBD2. The ends lost 4 bases at V and 1 base at J; junction bases unmatched: 4. CDR3 length: 14 residues. The DNA of the CDR3 is TGTGCCAGCAGTTGGGAGGGCCGGTCCTACGAGCAGTACTTC. This encodes CASSWEGRSYEQYF.

V and J are TRBV6-2 or TRBV6-3 and TRBJ1-2; D call uncertain. The ends were cut back, 5 bases at V and 7 bases at J, with 17 bases in the middle. CDR1 is MNHEY, CDR2 SVGEGT, per germline. This CDR3 region has 14 residues. The CDR3 sequence is CASSPTGGVGGYTF. Written as DNA, the CDR3 is TGTGCCAGCAGTCCAACTGGCGGAGTCGGTGGCTACACCTTC.

This clonotype was seen at least ten times. The V gene is TRBV6-1, the J gene TRBJ1-5, with 10 bases fitting TRBD1. This CDR3 region has 15 residues. Trimming cost V 4 bases and J 6 bases; bases outside gene matches: 6. Germline-derived CDR1 and CDR2 are MNHNS and SASEGT. In DNA form, the CDR3 reads TGTGCCAGCAGTGCCCTGGGGACAGGGGTTCAGCCCCAGCATTTT. Its protein is CASSALGTGVQPQHF.

Concerning this clonotype itself: This could be a read error, since a much larger clone is one nucleotide away. The conserved phenylalanine or tryptophan normally closing the CDR3 is absent here, so this likely arose from a read error. The V call is TRBV20-1, the J call TRBJ1-1; D may be TRBD1 (5 bases). V lost 3 bases, J lost 3 bases, and 14 bases lay in between. Looked up from germline, CDR1 is DFQATT and CDR2 is SNEGSKA (reference sequence). This CDR3 is built from 14 residues. The CDR3 sequence is CSARSPGLDTEAFL. The CDR3 DNA reads as TGCAGTGCTAGGTCACCGGGGCTGGACACTGAAGCTTTCCTT.

This clonotype was recorded many times. DNA of the CDR3: TGTGCCAGCAGCGGGATTGGCACAGATACGCAGTATTTT. Its protein is CASSGIGTDTQYF. The chain carries TRBV7-9 and TRBJ2-3; D remains ambiguous. V was shortened by 5 bases and J by 1 base, with 7 bases between the two germline ends. The germline gives CDR1 SEHNR, CDR2 FQNEAQ (reference sequence). CDR3 size: 13 residues.

The rearrangement uses TRBV23-1 and TRBJ2-1; 10 bases match TRBD2. TRBV23-1 is placed among ORFs of uncertain function. J was trimmed by 7 bases and V by 8 bases; bases with no gene match: 14. There are 16 residues in the CDR3. The CDR3: CASVIRIAGGRNEQFF. CDR3 nucleotide sequence: TGCGCCAGCGTAATTCGAATAGCGGGGGGCCGGAATGAGCAGTTCTTC.

Points on this clonotype: A much larger clone differs from this one at a single base, so this may be a read error. The rearrangement links TRBV6-5 to TRBJ2-3; D may be TRBD2 (6 bases). The CDR3 has 18 residues. V lost 8 bases and J 0 bases, leaving 24 bases between the germline ends. CDR1 MNHEY and CDR2 SVGAGI come from the germline V gene. The CDR3 is CASGSGRESVSSTDTQYF. Here the CDR3 DNA reads TGTGCCAGCGGGTCGGGACGGGAGAGTGTCTCTAGCACAGATACGCAGTATTTT.

This clonotype was observed at least ten times. This chain links TRBV29-1 with TRBJ2-7; possible D gene TRBD2, 5 bases. V lost 5 bases to trimming and J lost 2 bases, with 16 bases between them. This CDR3 has 14 residues. The germline CDR1 and CDR2 sequences are SQVTM and ANQGSEA. Here the CDR3 DNA reads TGCAGCGTTTTACTAGTACCAAGTCCCTACGAGCAGTACTTC. Protein sequence: CSVLLVPSPYEQYF.

The table lists this clonotype with a count of one. This likely comes from a read error, as the CDR3 has no conserved phenylalanine or tryptophan at its end. The chain has TRBV29-1 and TRBJ1-5; 7 bases are a match to TRBD1. Germline values: CDR1 SQVTM, CDR2 ANQGSEA. V dropped 7 bases and J dropped 3; count of bases not matched to a gene: 6. The length of the CDR3 is 13 residues. The CDR3 sequence: CSAQTGNNQPQHL. The CDR3 DNA sequence: TGCAGCGCCCAGACAGGGAACAATCAGCCCCAGCATCTT.

This clonotype was observed a handful of times. V usage is TRBV4-3 and J usage is TRBJ1-4; D perhaps matches TRBD1 (5 bases). Trimming left V 4 bases short and J 10 bases short, with 19 bases between. There are 15 residues in the CDR3. Germline V lookup: CDR1 LGHNA, CDR2 YSLEER. In nucleotides, the CDR3 is TGCGCCAGCAGCCCTACACAGGTGCCGAACGGAAAACTGTTTTTT. Its protein is CASSPTQVPNGKLFF.

The J gene is TRBJ2-5, the V gene TRBV19, with D unresolved. CDR1 LNHDA and CDR2 SQIVND come from the germline V gene (reference sequence). The CDR3 length is 12 residues. V lost 3 bases, J lost 2 bases, and 4 bases lay in between. The CDR3 coding sequence is TGTGCCAGTAGTATGAGTCAAGAGACCCAGTACTTC. Translation: CASSMSQETQYF.